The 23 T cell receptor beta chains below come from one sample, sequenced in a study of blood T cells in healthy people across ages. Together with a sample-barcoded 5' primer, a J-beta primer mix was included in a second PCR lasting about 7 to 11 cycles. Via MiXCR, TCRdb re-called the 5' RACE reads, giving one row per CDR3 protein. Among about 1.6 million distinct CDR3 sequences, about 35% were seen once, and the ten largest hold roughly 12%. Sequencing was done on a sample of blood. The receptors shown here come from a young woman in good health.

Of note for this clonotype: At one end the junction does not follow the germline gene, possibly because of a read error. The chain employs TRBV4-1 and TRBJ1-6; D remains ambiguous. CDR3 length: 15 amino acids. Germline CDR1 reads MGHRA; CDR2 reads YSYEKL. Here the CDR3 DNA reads TGCGCCAGCAGTCAAGAGACGAGAACCCCTTCACCCCTCCACTTT. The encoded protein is CASSQETRTPSPLHF.

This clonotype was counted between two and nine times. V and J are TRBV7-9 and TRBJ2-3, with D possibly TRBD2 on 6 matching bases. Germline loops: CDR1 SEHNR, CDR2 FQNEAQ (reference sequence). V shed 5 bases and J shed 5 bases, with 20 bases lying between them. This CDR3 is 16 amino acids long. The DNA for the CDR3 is TGTGCCAGCAGCCCCCGAAAGCGAGTAGCGGAAGATACGCAGTATTTT. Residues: CASSPRKRVAEDTQYF.

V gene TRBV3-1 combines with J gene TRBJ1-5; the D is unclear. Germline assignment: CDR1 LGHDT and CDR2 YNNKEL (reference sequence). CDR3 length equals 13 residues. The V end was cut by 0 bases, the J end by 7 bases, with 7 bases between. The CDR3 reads CASSQDILQPQHF. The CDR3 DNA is TGTGCCAGCAGCCAAGATATCCTCCAGCCCCAGCATTTT.

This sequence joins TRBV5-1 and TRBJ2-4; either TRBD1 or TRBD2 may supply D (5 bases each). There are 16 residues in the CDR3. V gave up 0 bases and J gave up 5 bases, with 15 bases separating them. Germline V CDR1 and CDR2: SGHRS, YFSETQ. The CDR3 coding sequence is TGCGCCAGCAGCTTGGTTCGGGGCATTGAAGAAAACATTCAGTACTTC. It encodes CASSLVRGIEENIQYF.

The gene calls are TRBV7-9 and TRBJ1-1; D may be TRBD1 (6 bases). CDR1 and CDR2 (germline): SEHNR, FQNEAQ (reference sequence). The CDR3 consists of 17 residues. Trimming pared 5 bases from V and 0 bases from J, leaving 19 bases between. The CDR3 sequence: CASSVDRNRYMNTEAFF. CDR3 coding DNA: TGTGCCAGCAGCGTAGACAGGAACCGATACATGAACACTGAAGCTTTCTTT.

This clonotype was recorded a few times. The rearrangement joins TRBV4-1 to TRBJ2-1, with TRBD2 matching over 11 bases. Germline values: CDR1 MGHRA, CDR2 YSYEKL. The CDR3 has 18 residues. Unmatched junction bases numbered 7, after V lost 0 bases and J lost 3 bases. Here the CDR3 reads CASSQDRLAGGVYNEQFF. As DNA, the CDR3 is TGCGCCAGCAGCCAAGATCGGCTAGCGGGGGGCGTCTACAATGAGCAGTTCTTC.

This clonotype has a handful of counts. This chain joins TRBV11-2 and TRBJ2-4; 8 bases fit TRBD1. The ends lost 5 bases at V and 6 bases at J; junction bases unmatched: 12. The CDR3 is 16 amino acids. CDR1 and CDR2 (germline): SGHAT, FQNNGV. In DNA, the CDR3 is TGTGCCAGCAGCCCCGGACAGGGTAAAGTTGGAAACATTCAGTACTTC. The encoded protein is CASSPGQGKVGNIQYF.

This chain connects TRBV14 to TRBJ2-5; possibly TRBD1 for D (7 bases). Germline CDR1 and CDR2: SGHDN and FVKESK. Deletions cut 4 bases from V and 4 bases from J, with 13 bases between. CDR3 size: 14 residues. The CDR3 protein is CASSRHRGGETQYF. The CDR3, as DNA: TGTGCCAGCAGCCGCCACAGGGGAGGAGAGACCCAGTACTTC.

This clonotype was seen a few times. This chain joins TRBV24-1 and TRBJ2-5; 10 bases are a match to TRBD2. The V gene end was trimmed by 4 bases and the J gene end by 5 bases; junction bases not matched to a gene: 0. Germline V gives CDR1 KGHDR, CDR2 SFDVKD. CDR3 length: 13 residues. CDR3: CATSEGLAETQYF. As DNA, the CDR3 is TGTGCCACCAGTGAGGGACTAGCGGAGACCCAGTACTTC.

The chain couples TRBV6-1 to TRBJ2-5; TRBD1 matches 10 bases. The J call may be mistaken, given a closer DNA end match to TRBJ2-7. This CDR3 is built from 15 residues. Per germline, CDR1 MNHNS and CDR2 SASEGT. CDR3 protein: CASSEIPGQGTEQYF. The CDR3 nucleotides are TGTGCCAGCAGTGAGATTCCGGGACAGGGGACCGAGCAGTACTTC.

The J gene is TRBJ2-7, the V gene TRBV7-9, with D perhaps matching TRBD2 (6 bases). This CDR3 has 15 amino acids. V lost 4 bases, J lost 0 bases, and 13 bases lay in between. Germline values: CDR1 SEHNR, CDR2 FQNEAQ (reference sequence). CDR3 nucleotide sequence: TGTGCCAGCAGCTCTACTAGCTCGAGCTCCTACGAGCAGTACTTC. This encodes CASSSTSSSSYEQYF.

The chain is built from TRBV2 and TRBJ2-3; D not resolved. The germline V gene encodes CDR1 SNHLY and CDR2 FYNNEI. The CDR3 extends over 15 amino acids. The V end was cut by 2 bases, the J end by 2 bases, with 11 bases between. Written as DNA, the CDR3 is TGTGCCAGCAGTGAAAGGGCTGAGTCCACAGATACGCAGTATTTT. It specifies CASSERAESTDTQYF.

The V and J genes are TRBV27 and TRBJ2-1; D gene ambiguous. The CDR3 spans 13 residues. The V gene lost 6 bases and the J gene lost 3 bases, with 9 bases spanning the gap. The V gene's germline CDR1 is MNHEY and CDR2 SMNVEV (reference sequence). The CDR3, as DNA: TGTGCCAGCAGGATCCTGGGCTACAATGAGCAGTTCTTC. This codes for CASRILGYNEQFF.

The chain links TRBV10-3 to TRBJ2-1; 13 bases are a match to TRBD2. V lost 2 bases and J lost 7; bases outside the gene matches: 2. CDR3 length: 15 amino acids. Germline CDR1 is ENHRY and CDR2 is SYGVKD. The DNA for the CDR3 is TGTGCCATCAGTGAGGGACTAGCGGGGGCTAATGAGCAGTTCTTC. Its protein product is CAISEGLAGANEQFF.

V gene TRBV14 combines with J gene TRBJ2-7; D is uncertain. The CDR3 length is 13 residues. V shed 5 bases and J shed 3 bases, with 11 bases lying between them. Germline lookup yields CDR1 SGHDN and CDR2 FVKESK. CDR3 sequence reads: CASSFVLGYEQYF. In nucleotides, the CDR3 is TGTGCCAGCAGCTTTGTACTGGGCTACGAGCAGTACTTC.

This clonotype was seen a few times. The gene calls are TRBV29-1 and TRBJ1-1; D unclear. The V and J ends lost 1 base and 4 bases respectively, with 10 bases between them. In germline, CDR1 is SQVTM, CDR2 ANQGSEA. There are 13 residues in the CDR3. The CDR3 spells CSVEVHGVTEAFF. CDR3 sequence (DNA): TGCAGCGTTGAAGTTCACGGGGTCACTGAAGCTTTCTTT.

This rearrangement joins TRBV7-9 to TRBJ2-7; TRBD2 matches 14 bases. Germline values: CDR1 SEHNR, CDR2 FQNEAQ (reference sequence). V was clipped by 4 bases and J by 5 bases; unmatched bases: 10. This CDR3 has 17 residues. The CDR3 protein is CASSSGTSGSGKDEQYF. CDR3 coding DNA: TGTGCCAGCAGCTCCGGGACTAGCGGGAGTGGTAAGGACGAGCAGTACTTC.

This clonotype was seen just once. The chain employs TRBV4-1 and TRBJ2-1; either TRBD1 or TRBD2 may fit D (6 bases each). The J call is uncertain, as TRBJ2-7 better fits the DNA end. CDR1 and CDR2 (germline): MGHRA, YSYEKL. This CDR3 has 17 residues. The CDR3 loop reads CASSQENGGPSYNEQYF. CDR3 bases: TGCGCCAGCAGCCAAGAGAACGGGGGCCCCTCCTACAATGAGCAGTACTTC.

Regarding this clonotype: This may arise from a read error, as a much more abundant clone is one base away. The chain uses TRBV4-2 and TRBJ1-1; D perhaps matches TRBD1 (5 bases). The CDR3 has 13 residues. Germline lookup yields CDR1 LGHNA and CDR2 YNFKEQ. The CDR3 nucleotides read TGTGCCAGCAGCCACCTTTCGGACACTGAAGTTTTCTTT. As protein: CASSHLSDTEVFF.

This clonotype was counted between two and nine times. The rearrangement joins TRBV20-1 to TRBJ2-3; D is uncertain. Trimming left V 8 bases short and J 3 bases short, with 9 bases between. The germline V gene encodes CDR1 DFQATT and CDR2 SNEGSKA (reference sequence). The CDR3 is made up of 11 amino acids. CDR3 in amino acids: CSWVRTDTQYF. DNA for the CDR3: TGCAGTTGGGTCAGGACAGATACGCAGTATTTT.

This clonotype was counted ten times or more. Written as DNA, the CDR3 is TGTGCCAGCAGCCGTTACCGGGACGGATTCTCCTACGAGCAGTACTTC. Its protein is CASSRYRDGFSYEQYF. The chain carries TRBV7-3 and TRBJ2-7; D assignment may be TRBD1 or TRBD2 (5 bases each). The CDR3 is 16 amino acids. Germline V gene sequence: CDR1 SGHTA, CDR2 FQGTGA. V was clipped by 5 bases and J by 0 bases, with 17 bases between them.

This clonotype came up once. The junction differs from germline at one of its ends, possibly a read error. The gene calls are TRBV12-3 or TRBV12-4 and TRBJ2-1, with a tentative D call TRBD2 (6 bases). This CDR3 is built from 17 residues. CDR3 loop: CASSLRGGMSSYNGQFF. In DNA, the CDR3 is TGTGCCAGCAGTCTTAGAGGAGGGATGAGCTCCTACAATGGGCAGTTCTTC.

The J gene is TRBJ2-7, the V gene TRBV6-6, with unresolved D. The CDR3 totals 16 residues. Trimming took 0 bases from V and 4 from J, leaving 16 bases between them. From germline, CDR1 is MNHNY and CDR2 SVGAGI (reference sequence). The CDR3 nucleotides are TGTGCCAGCAGTTACTCAAGTGGCAAGAAAACGTACGAGCAGTACTTC. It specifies CASSYSSGKKTYEQYF.